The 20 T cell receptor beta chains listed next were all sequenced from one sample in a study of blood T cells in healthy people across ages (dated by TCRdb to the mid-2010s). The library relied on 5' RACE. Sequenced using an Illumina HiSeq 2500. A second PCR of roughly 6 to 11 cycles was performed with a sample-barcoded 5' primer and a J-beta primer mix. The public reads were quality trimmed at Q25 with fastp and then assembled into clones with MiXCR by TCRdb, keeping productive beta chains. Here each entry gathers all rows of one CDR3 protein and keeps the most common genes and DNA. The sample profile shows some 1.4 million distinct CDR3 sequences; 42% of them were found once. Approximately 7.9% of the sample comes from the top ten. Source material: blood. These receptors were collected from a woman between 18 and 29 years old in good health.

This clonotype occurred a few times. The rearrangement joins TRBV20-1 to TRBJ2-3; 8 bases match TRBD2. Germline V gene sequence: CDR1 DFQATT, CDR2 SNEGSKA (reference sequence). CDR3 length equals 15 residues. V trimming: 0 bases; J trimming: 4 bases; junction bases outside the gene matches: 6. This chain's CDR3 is CSARDQQLAADTQYF. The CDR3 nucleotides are TGCAGTGCTAGAGATCAACAACTAGCGGCAGATACGCAGTATTTT.

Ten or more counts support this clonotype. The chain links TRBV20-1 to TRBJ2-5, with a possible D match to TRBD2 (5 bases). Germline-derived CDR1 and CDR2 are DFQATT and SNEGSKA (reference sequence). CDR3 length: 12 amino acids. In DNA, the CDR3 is TGCAGCGCCCGGGGTAACCAAGAGACCCAGTACTTC. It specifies CSARGNQETQYF.

In DNA, the CDR3 is TGTGCCAGCAGTTTCTCCGGGTATAGCAATCAGCCCCAGCATTTT. This encodes CASSFSGYSNQPQHF. The rearrangement joins TRBV27 to TRBJ1-5, with D uncertain. The ends were cut back, 3 bases at V and 0 bases at J, with 9 bases in the middle. CDR1 is MNHEY and CDR2 is SMNVEV in the germline V gene (reference sequence). This CDR3 has 15 residues.

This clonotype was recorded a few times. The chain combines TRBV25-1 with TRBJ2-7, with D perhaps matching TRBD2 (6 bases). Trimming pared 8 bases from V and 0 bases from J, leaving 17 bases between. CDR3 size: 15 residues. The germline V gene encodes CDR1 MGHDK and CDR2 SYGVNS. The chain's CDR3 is CASSHRGFSSYEQYF. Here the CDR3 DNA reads TGTGCCAGCTCTCACCGGGGGTTCAGCTCCTACGAGCAGTACTTC.

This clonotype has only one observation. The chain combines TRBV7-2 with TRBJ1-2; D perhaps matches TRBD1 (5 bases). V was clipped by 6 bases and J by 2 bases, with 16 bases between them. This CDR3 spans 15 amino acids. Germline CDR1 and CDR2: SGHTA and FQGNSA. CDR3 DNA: TGTGCCAGCAGTACTTTGATAGGGGAGAACTATGGCTACACCTTC. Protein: CASSTLIGENYGYTF.

The CDR3 coding sequence is TGCGCCAGCAGCGGCGGGACAGGGGCTAGCAAAAACATTCAGTACTTC. It is translated as CASSGGTGASKNIQYF. The chain joins TRBV5-1 to TRBJ2-4; 10 nucleotides match TRBD1. From germline, CDR1 is SGHRS and CDR2 YFSETQ. The CDR3 is 16 amino acids. The V and J ends lost 4 bases and 3 bases, in that order; junction bases with no gene match: 7.

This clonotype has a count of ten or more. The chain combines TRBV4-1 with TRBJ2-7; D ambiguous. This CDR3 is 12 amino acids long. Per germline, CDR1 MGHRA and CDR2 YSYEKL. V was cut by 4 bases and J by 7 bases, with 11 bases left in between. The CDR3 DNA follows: TGCGCCAGCAGCCGACACCTGGGGGAGCAGTACTTC. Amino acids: CASSRHLGEQYF.

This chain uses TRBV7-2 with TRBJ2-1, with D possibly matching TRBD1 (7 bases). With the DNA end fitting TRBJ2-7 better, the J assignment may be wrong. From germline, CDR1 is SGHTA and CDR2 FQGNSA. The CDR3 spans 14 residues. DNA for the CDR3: TGTGCCAGCAGGATCAGGGGGGCGTACAATGAGCAGTACTTC. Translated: CASRIRGAYNEQYF.

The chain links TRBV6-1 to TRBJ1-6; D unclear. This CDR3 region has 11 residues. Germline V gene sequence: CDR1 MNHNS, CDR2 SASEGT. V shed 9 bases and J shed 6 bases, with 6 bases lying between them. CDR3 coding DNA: TGTGCCAGAGGGAGTAATTCACCCCTCCACTTT. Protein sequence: CARGSNSPLHF.

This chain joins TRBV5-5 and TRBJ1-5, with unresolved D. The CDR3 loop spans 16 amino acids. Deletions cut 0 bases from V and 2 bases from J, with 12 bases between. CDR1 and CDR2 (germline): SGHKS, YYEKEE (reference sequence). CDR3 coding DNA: TGTGCCAGCAGCTTGGGAGTATTGGCCGGCAATCAGCCCCAGCATTTT. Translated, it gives CASSLGVLAGNQPQHF.

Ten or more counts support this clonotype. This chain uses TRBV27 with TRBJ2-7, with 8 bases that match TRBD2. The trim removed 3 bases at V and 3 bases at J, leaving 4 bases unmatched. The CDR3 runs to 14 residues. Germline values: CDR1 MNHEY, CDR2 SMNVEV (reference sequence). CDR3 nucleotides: TGTGCCAGCAGTTTTCTCGGGGGGGACTACGAGCAGTACTTC. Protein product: CASSFLGGDYEQYF.

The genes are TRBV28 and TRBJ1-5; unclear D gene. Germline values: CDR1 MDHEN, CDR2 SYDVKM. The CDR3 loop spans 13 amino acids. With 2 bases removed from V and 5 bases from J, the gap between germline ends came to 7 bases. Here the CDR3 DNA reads TGTGCCAGCAGTTTAGGACCCCATCAGCCCCAGCATTTT. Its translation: CASSLGPHQPQHF.

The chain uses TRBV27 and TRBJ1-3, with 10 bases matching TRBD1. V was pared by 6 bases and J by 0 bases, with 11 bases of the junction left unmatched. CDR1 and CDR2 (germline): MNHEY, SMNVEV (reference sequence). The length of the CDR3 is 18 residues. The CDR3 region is CASRRPGQGNPSGNTIYF. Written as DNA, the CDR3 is TGTGCCAGCAGACGACCGGGACAGGGGAACCCCTCTGGAAACACCATATATTTT.

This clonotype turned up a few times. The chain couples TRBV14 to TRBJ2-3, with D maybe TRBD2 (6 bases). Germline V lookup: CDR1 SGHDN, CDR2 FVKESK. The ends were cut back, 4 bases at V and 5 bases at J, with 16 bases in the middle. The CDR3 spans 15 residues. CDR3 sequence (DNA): TGTGCCAGCAGCCCAGGCCGGGGGATACTAGATACGCAGTATTTT. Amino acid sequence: CASSPGRGILDTQYF.

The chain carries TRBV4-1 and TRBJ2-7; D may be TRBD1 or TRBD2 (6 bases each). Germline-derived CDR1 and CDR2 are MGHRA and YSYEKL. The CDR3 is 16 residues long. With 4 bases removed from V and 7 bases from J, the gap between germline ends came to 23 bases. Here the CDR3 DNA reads TGCGCCAGCAGCCCACAACAGGCCCCGGGGGCCCCTGAGCAGTACTTC. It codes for CASSPQQAPGAPEQYF.

The CDR3 sequence is CSARMDLQETQYF. The CDR3 nucleotides read TGCAGTGCTAGGATGGACCTACAAGAGACCCAGTACTTC. V is TRBV20-1 and J is TRBJ2-5, with no clear D. Per germline, CDR1 DFQATT and CDR2 SNEGSKA (reference sequence). This CDR3 contains 13 residues. V lost 3 bases, J lost 2 bases, and 10 bases lay in between.

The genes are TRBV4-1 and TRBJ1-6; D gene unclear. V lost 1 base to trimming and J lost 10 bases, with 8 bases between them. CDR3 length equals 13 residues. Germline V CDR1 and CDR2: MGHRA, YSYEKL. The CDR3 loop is CASSQALASPLHF. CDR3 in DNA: TGCGCCAGCAGCCAAGCTCTGGCCTCACCCCTCCACTTT.

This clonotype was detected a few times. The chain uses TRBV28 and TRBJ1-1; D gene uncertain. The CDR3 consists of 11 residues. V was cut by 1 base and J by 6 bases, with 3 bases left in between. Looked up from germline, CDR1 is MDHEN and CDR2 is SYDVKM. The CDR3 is CASSLYPEAFF. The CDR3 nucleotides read TGTGCCAGCAGTTTATACCCTGAAGCTTTCTTT.

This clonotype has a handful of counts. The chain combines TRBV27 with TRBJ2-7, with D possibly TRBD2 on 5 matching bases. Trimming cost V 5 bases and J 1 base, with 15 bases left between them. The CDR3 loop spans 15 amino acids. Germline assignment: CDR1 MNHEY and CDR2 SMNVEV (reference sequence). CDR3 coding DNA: TGTGCCAGCAGTACACCCGGGATCTCATCCTACGAGCAGTACTTC. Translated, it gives CASSTPGISSYEQYF.

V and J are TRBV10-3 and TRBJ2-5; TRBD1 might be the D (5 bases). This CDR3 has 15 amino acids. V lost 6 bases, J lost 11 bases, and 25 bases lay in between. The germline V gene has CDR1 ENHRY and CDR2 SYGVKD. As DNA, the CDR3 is TGTGCCATCAGCCTCGGAGCTAATGTGGACAATGAGCAGTACTTC. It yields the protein CAISLGANVDNEQYF.